This T cell receptor (beta chain) was obtained from a study of cytomegalovirus exposure and HLA in healthy donors. Study results and caveats: Listed as cytomegalovirus-associated were 150 or so TCR beta chains.

V was cut by 0 bases and J by 11 bases, with 5 bases left in between. CDR3 length: 11 residues. Germline CDR1 and CDR2: MNHEY and SVGAGI. Primers: 60 Vbeta forward and 13 Jbeta reverse. Data came from immunoSEQ multiplex PCR; TCRdb stores just in-frame clones and leaves some out. This sample's table reports about 120,000 clones. Regarding this clone: The antigen is not known.

V is TRBV6-5 and J is TRBJ2-1; D is uncertain. Source material: PBMCs. The source of this sequence is a man aged 30-40 years in good health and CMV-seronegative. CDR3 DNA sequence: TGTGCCAGCAGTTACTCCCAGAAGCAGTTCTTC. Translated, it gives CASSYSQKQFF.